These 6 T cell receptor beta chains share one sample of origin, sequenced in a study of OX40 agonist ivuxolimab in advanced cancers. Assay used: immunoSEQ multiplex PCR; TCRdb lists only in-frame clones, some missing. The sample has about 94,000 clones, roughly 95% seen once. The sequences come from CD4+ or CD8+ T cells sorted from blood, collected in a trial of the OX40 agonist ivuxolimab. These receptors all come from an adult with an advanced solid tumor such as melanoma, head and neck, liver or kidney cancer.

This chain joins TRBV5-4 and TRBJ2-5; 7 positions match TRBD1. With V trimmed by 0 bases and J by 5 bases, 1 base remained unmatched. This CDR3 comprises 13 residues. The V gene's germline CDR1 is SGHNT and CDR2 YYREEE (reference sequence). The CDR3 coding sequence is TGTGCCAGCAGCTTGGCCAGGGGGGAGACCCAGTACTTC. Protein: CASSLARGETQYF.

The DNA of the CDR3 is TGTGCCAGCAGCTTAGTGGGCGGCAAAAACATTCAGTACTTC. Translating gives CASSLVGGKNIQYF. The chain couples TRBV7-2 to TRBJ2-4; no firm D call. Germline CDR1 is SGHTA and CDR2 is FQGNSA. V dropped 1 base and J dropped 3 bases, with 7 bases sitting between them. The CDR3 covers 14 residues.

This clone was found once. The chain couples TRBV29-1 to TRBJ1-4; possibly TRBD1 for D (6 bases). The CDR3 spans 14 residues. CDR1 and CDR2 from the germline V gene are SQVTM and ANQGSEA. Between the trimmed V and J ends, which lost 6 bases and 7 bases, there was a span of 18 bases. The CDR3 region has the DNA TGCAGCGTGGGGGGCGAGGGGAGGGGTGAAAAACTGTTTTTT. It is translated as CSVGGEGRGEKLFF.

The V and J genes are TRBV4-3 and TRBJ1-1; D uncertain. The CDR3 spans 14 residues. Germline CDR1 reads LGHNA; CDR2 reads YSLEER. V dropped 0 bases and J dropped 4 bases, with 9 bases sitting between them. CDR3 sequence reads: CASSQEPGGTEAFF. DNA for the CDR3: TGCGCCAGCAGCCAAGAGCCGGGAGGCACTGAAGCTTTCTTT.

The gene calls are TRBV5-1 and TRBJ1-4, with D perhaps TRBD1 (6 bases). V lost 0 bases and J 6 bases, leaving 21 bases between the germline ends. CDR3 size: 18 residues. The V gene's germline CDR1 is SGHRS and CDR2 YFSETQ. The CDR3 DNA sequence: TGCGCCAGCAGCTTGGGGCCCCCAGGGGCTGGCGCGTATGAAAAACTGTTTTTT. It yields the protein CASSLGPPGAGAYEKLFF.

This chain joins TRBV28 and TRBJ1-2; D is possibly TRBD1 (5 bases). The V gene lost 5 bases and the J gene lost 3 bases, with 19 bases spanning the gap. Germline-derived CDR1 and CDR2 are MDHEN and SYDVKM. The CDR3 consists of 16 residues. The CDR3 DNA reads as TGTGCCAGCAGTCCGCTAAGGGGCAGTAAAGACTATGGCTACACCTTC. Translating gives CASSPLRGSKDYGYTF.